The sequence of this T cell receptor beta chain was determined in a study of T cell responses to AZD1222 COVID-19 vaccine. Data came from immunoSEQ multiplex PCR; TCRdb stores just in-frame clones and leaves some out. The data contain tens of thousands of clones, approximately 90% of them seen just once; the ten biggest clones take up 8% to 10%. The CDR3 runs to 15 residues. Germline CDR1 GTSNPN, CDR2 SVGIG (reference sequence). Trimming removed 3 bases from V and 8 bases from J; junction bases left unmatched: 9. This chain joins TRBV30 and TRBJ2-1, with TRBD1 identical over 11 bases. This receptor was taken from an adult who received the MenACWY meningococcal vaccine as a control. The material sequenced was peripheral blood, taken 28 days after the second dose of the MenACWY control vaccine. CDR3: CAWSWGTGGRDEQFF. In nucleotides, the CDR3 is TGTGCCTGGAGCTGGGGGACAGGGGGTAGGGATGAGCAGTTCTTC. Full variable domain (rest looked up from reference TRBV30 and TRBJ2-1): SQTIHQWPATLVQPVGSPLSLECTVEGTSNPNLYWYRQAAGRGLQLLFYSVGIGQISSEVPQNLSASRPQDRQFILSSKKLLLSDSGFYLCAWSWGTGGRDEQFFGPGTRLTVL.